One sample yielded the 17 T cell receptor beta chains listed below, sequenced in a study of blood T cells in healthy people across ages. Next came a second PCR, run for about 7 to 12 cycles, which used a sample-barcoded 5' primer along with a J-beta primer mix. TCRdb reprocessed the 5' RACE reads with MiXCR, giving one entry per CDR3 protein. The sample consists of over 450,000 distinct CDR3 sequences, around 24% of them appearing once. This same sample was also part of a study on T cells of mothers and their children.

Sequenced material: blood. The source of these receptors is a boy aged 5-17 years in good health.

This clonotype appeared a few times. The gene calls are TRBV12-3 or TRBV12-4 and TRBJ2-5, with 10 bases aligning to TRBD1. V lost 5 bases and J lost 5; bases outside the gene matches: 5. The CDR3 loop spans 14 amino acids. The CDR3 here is CASSKGQGSETQYF. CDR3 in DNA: TGTGCCAGCAGTAAGGGACAGGGGTCGGAGACCCAGTACTTC.

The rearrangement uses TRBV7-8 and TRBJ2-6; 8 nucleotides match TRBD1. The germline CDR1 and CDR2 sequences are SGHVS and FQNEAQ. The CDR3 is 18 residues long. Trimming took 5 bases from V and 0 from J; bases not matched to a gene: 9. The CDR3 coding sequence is TGTGCCAGCAGCCCAACGGGACAGGTCTACTCTGGGGCCAACGTCCTGACTTTC. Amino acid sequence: CASSPTGQVYSGANVLTF.

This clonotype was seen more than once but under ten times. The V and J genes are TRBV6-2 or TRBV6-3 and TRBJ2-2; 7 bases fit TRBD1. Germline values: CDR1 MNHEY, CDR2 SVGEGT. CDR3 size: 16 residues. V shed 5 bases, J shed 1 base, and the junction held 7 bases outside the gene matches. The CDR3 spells CASSPLDRLNTGELFF. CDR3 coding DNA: TGTGCCAGCAGTCCCCTGGACAGGTTGAACACCGGGGAGCTGTTTTTT.

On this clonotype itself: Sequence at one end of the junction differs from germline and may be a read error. This chain's CDR3 is CAISVGQGPNAQFF. The CDR3 DNA is TGTGCCATCAGTGTCGGCCAGGGCCCCAATGCGCAGTTCTTC. V is TRBV10-3 and J is TRBJ2-1; D perhaps matches TRBD1 (5 bases). The CDR3 length is 14 residues. Germline CDR1 is ENHRY and CDR2 is SYGVKD.

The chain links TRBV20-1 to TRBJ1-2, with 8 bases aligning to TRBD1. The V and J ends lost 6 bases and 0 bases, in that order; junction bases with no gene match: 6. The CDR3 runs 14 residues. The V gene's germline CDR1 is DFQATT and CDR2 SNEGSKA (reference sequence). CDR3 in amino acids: CSAIDRGSNYGYTF. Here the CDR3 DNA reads TGCAGTGCCATTGACAGGGGTTCTAACTATGGCTACACCTTC.

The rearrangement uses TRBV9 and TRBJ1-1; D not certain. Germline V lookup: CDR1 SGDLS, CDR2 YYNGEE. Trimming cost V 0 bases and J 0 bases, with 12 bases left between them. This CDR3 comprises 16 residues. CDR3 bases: TGTGCCAGCAGCGTAGGGCTTCAGTACATGAACACTGAAGCTTTCTTT. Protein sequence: CASSVGLQYMNTEAFF.

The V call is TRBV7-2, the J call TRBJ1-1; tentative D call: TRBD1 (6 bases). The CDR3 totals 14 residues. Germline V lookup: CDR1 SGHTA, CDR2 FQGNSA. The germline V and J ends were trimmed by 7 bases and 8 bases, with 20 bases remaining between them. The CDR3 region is CASTLGRGLHEAFF. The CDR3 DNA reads TGTGCCAGCACCCTTGGGAGGGGGTTACACGAAGCTTTCTTT.

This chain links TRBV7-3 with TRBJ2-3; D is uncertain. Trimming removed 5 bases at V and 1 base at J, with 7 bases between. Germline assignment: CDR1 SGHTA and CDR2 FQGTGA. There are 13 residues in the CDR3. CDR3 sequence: CASSPIGTDTQYF. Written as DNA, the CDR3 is TGTGCCAGCAGCCCAATCGGCACAGATACGCAGTATTTT.

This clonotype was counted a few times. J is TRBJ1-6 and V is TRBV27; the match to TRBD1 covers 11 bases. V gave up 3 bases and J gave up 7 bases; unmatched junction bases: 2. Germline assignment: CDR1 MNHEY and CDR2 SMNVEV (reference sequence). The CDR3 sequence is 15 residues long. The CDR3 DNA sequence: TGTGCCAGCAGTTTGGACAGGGGGCTGAATTCACCCCTCCACTTT. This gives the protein CASSLDRGLNSPLHF.

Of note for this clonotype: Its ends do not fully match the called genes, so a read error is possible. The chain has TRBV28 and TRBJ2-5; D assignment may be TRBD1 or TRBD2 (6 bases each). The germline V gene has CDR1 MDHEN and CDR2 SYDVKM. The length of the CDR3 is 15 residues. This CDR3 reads CAGSLFGGRGETRYF. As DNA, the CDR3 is TGTGCCGGCAGTTTATTCGGGGGCCGGGGAGAGACCCGGTACTTC.

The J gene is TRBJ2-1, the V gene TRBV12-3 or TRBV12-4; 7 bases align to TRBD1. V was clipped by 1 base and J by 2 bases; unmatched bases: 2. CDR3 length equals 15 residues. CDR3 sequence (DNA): TGTGCCAGCAGTTTAGAGGGGGCCACCTACAATGAGCAGTTCTTC. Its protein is CASSLEGATYNEQFF.

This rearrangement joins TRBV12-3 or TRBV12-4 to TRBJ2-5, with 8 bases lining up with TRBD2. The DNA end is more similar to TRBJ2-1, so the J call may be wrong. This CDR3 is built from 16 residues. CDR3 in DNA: TGTGCCAGCAGTTTAGATGTCGGGAGGGCCAAAAATGAGCAGTTCTTC. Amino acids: CASSLDVGRAKNEQFF.

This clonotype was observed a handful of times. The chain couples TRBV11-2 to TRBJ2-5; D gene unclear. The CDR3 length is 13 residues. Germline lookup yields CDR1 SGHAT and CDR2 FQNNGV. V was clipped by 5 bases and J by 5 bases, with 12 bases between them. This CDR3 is CASSLLGWETQYF. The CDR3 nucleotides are TGTGCCAGCAGCCTGCTCGGGTGGGAGACCCAGTACTTC.

CDR3 DNA sequence: TGTGCCAGCAGCCCAGCGAACACAGATACGCAGTATTTT. Residues: CASSPANTDTQYF. The chain has TRBV7-2 and TRBJ2-3, with D unresolved. The CDR3 is 13 amino acids. The ends were cut back, 5 bases at V and 2 bases at J, with 8 bases in the middle. CDR1 SGHTA and CDR2 FQGNSA come from the germline V gene.

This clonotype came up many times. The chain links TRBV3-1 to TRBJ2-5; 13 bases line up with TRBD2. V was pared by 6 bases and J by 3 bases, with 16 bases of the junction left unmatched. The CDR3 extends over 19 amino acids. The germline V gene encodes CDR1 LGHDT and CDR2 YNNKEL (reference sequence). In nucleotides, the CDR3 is TGTGCCAGCAGGAGGGGACTAGCGGGGAAAAAACTGAAGGAAGAGACCCAGTACTTC. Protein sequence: CASRRGLAGKKLKEETQYF.

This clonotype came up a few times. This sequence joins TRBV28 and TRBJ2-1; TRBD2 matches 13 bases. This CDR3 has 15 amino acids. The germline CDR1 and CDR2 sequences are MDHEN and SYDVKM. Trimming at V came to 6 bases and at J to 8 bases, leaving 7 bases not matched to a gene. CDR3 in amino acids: CASRPTSGGTDEQFF. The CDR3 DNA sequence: TGTGCCAGCAGGCCGACTAGCGGGGGGACGGATGAGCAGTTCTTC.

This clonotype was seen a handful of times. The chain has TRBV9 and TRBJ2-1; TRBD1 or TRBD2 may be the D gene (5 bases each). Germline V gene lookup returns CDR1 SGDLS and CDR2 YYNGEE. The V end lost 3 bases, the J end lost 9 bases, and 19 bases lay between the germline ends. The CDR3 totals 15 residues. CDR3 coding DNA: TGTGCCAGCAGCGCCCTTGGGGGTGATGACGGTGAGCAGTTCTTC. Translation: CASSALGGDDGEQFF.